One T cell receptor beta chain is described in this entry. MiXCR was run by TCRdb on the 5' RACE reads, yielding one entry per CDR3 protein. The sample yields around 440,000 distinct CDR3 sequences, roughly 18% seen once. This CDR3 is built from 13 residues. In germline, CDR1 is SGHRS, CDR2 YFSETQ. Trimming shortened V by 4 bases and J by 2 bases, and 7 bases separated the two germline ends. This entry is derived from a study of T-cell memory formation after mild COVID-19. Sequenced input: PBMCs or a T cell subset sorted from them (not recorded which). The TCR sequence derives from an adult woman who had mild COVID-19 (a few samples of this study predate the infection). Cell type and time point are not known. The chain employs TRBV5-1 and TRBJ2-1; D unresolved. The CDR3 DNA reads TGCGCCAGCAGCCCCCTGGCCTACAATGAGCAGTTCTTC. It specifies CASSPLAYNEQFF.